This section outlines one T cell receptor (beta chain) sequence together with its context. The CDR3 contains 14 residues. CDR1 KGHSH and CDR2 LQKENI come from the germline V gene. J lost 3 bases, V lost 5 bases, and 7 bases had no gene match. This entry belongs to a study of blood T cell repertoires in COVID-19. Across the study: Acute and convalescent COVID-19 specimens originated in the United States, Italy and Spain.

Authors' methods: From reference gene primer amplification, estimates of nucleated cell counts were derived. Assay: immunoSEQ multiplex PCR; the TCRdb copy retains only in-frame clones and omits some. V, J and clone size derive from that table, while D and trimming were established from the DNA sequence. The repertoire holds more than 85,000 clones, with roughly 82% as singletons. The receptor was derived from a woman over 75 with active or convalescent COVID-19. The source material was peripheral blood. This rearrangement joins TRBV18 to TRBJ2-7; 7 nucleotides line up with TRBD1. The CDR3, as DNA: TGTGCCAGCTCATCAGGGACAGTAAACTACGAGCAGTACTTC. It translates to CASSSGTVNYEQYF.